These 18 T cell receptor beta chains share one sample of origin, sequenced in a study of blood T cell repertoires in COVID-19 (TCRdb year 2020). The library was prepared using the immunoSEQ multiplex PCR assay. What TCRdb holds here is the immuneACCESS table cut down to in-frame rearrangements. Part of the clones is not present; checked against another copy, under half of the missing clones reflect an unresolved V gene, and the others are unexplained. Counted in this sample were over 150,000 clones; approximately 85% of them appeared once. 6.2% of the sample belongs to the ten largest clones. The source material was PBMCs or T cells enriched from blood (not recorded which). The receptors stem from a man aged 35 to 55 who had recovered from COVID-19.

The rearrangement joins TRBV9 to TRBJ1-1; TRBD1 agrees at 7 bases. V lost 4 bases and J lost 8; bases outside the gene matches: 11. The V gene's germline CDR1 is SGDLS and CDR2 YYNGEE. CDR3 size: 14 residues. The CDR3 coding sequence is TGTGCCAGCAGCCCAGCCCTGGACAGGCCCGAAGCTTTCTTT. Translation gives CASSPALDRPEAFF.

The chain recombines TRBV7-8 with TRBJ2-1; D is undetermined. Germline values: CDR1 SGHVS, CDR2 FQNEAQ. V gave up 3 bases and J gave up 4 bases, with 13 bases separating them. This CDR3 has 15 residues. The CDR3 reads CASSLMMNKYNEQFF. The DNA of the CDR3 is TGTGCCAGCAGCTTGATGATGAACAAGTACAATGAGCAGTTCTTC.

This chain joins TRBV19 and TRBJ2-4; 9 bases fit TRBD1. Germline CDR1 and CDR2: LNHDA and SQIVND (reference sequence). The CDR3 has 15 residues. Germline trimming cut 7 bases from V and 8 bases from J; bases unmatched to any gene: 12. This chain's CDR3 is CASNQLRDREHIQYF. The CDR3, as DNA: TGTGCCAGTAACCAACTCCGGGACAGGGAACACATTCAGTACTTC. The full variable domain, its missing parts supplied by reference TRBV19 and TRBJ2-4, is DGGITQSPKYLFRKEGQNVTLSCEQNLNHDAMYWYRQDPGQGLRLIYYSQIVNDFQKGDIAEGYSVSREKKESFPLTVTSAQKNPTAFYLCASNQLRDREHIQYFGAGTRLSVL.

This chain joins TRBV25-1 and TRBJ2-2; 7 bases are a match to TRBD1. Germline V gene sequence: CDR1 MGHDK, CDR2 SYGVNS. This CDR3 spans 15 amino acids. V dropped 4 bases and J dropped 2; count of bases not matched to a gene: 4. CDR3 DNA sequence: TGTGCCAGCAGTGCGACAGGGATTAACACCGGGGAGCTGTTTTTT. This sequence encodes CASSATGINTGELFF.

The CDR3 is CASSIGFSLRDNEQFF. In nucleotides, the CDR3 is TGTGCCAGTAGTATCGGATTTTCATTGCGGGACAATGAGCAGTTCTTC. The V call is TRBV19, the J call TRBJ2-1; maybe TRBD2 (5 bases). This CDR3 contains 16 residues. Germline V gene data show CDR1 as LNHDA and CDR2 as SQIVND (reference sequence). The V gene lost 3 bases and the J gene lost 5 bases, with 17 bases spanning the gap.

The rearrangement joins TRBV27 to TRBJ1-2; 9 nucleotides line up with TRBD1. The germline gives CDR1 MNHEY, CDR2 SMNVEV (reference sequence). After removal of 5 bases from V and 0 bases from J, the junction contained 13 bases not matched to a gene. The CDR3 totals 18 residues. DNA of the CDR3: TGTGCCAGCAGTCACGTAGGGGGACAGGGCCCCCCTAACTATGGCTACACCTTC. Its translation: CASSHVGGQGPPNYGYTF.

The CDR3 reads CAIREAGGEVRNEQFF. DNA for the CDR3: TGTGCCATCAGGGAGGCGGGAGGTGAAGTTAGGAATGAGCAGTTCTTC. This chain uses TRBV10-3 with TRBJ2-1; 8 nucleotides match TRBD2. Germline V gene lookup returns CDR1 ENHRY and CDR2 SYGVKD. Trimming cost V 6 bases and J 7 bases; bases outside gene matches: 14. The CDR3 extends over 16 amino acids.

The chain recombines TRBV23-1 with TRBJ1-1; 8 nucleotides line up with TRBD1. TRBV23-1 is an ORF; its function is uncertain. The CDR3 spans 11 residues. Losses at the gene ends were 6 bases for V and 6 bases for J; bases not matched to a gene: 0. CDR3 coding DNA: TGCGCCAGCAGGGACAGGGCTGAAGCTTTCTTT. This gives the protein CASRDRAEAFF.

The chain combines TRBV20-1 with TRBJ2-5; 12 bases line up with TRBD1. Germline CDR1 and CDR2: DFQATT and SNEGSKA (reference sequence). The V segment lost 3 bases and the J segment 4 bases; nucleotides outside the gene matches: 6. There are 15 residues in the CDR3. The CDR3 DNA sequence: TGCAGTGCTAGTTCGGGGACAGGGGGCGGAGAGACCCAGTACTTC. This sequence encodes CSASSGTGGGETQYF.

The chain recombines TRBV6-1 with TRBJ1-4; 9 nucleotides agree with TRBD1. Germline assignment: CDR1 MNHNS and CDR2 SASEGT. The trim removed 4 bases at V and 7 bases at J, leaving 10 bases unmatched. CDR3 length: 16 residues. The CDR3 DNA reads as TGTGCCAGCAGTGCCCTAGGGGACAGGGCGAGTGAAAAACTGTTTTTT. Amino acids: CASSALGDRASEKLFF.

This sequence joins TRBV9 and TRBJ1-5; tentatively, D is TRBD1 (6 bases). The V gene lost 0 bases and the J gene lost 3 bases, with 10 bases spanning the gap. The CDR3 runs 15 residues. CDR1 and CDR2 (germline): SGDLS, YYNGEE. CDR3 bases: TGTGCCAGCAGCGTAGGGTCAGGGGCCAATCAGCCCCAGCATTTT. It encodes CASSVGSGANQPQHF.

The chain has TRBV5-1 and TRBJ2-5; maybe TRBD1 (5 bases). The length of the CDR3 is 14 residues. Trimming left V 3 bases short and J 5 bases short, with 14 bases between. From germline, CDR1 is SGHRS and CDR2 YFSETQ. CDR3 loop: CASSSQGLVETQYF. The CDR3, as DNA: TGCGCCAGCAGCTCCCAGGGTTTAGTGGAGACCCAGTACTTC.

V is TRBV19 and J is TRBJ2-1; TRBD1 aligns across 8 bases. Germline CDR1 is LNHDA and CDR2 is SQIVND (reference sequence). Unmatched junction bases numbered 4, after V lost 3 bases and J lost 0 bases. The CDR3 is 16 residues long. As DNA, the CDR3 is TGTGCCAGTAGTATTACCGGGACAGGCTCCTACAATGAGCAGTTCTTC. Translation gives CASSITGTGSYNEQFF.

The gene calls are TRBV5-6 and TRBJ2-2; 7 nucleotides align to TRBD1. The CDR3 is 13 residues long. Germline V lookup: CDR1 SGHDT, CDR2 YYEEEE. V shed 2 bases, J shed 6 bases, and the junction held 1 base outside the gene matches. For the CDR3, the DNA is TGTGCCAGCAGCTTTACAGGGGCCGGGGAGCTGTTTTTT. This encodes CASSFTGAGELFF.

The chain joins TRBV29-1 to TRBJ1-2; D unresolved. Between the trimmed V and J ends, which lost 3 bases and 7 bases, there was a span of 9 bases. This CDR3 has 11 amino acids. The germline CDR1 and CDR2 sequences are SQVTM and ANQGSEA. The CDR3 bases are TGCAGCGTTGATAGAACGAGTGGCTACACCTTC. Translating gives CSVDRTSGYTF.

The chain links TRBV5-4 to TRBJ1-2; D is possibly TRBD1 (5 bases). The CDR3 totals 17 residues. The germline CDR1 and CDR2 sequences are SGHNT and YYREEE (reference sequence). V lost 6 bases and J lost 2, with 23 bases in between. As DNA, the CDR3 is TGTGCCAGCACCCAAGGAACGGGGGTTAGCGGGAACTATGGCTACACCTTC. This codes for CASTQGTGVSGNYGYTF. The full variable domain, rest sourced from reference TRBV5-4 and TRBJ1-2, is ETGVTQSPTHLIKTRGQQVTLRCSSQSGHNTVSWYQQALGQGPQFIFQYYREEENGRGNFPPRFSGLQFPNYSSELNVNALELDDSALYLCASTQGTGVSGNYGYTFGSGTRLTVV.

The CDR3 bases are TGTGCCAGCAGCCCCGACAGCGTCGAGCAGTACTTC. It translates to CASSPDSVEQYF. V is TRBV7-8 and J is TRBJ2-7; a possible D gene is TRBD1 (5 bases). Germline V gene data show CDR1 as SGHVS and CDR2 as FQNEAQ. The V and J ends lost 5 bases and 6 bases respectively, with 11 bases between them. The CDR3 covers 12 residues.

Only a few counts were recorded for this clone. The J gene is TRBJ2-5, the V gene TRBV14; weak D call: TRBD1 (6 bases). The CDR3 covers 16 residues. Per germline, CDR1 SGHDN and CDR2 FVKESK. V was shortened by 1 base and J by 1 base, with 13 bases between the two germline ends. DNA for the CDR3: TGTGCCAGCAGCCAAGGTCCCAGGGGTGGCCAAGAGACCCAGTACTTC. Protein sequence: CASSQGPRGGQETQYF.